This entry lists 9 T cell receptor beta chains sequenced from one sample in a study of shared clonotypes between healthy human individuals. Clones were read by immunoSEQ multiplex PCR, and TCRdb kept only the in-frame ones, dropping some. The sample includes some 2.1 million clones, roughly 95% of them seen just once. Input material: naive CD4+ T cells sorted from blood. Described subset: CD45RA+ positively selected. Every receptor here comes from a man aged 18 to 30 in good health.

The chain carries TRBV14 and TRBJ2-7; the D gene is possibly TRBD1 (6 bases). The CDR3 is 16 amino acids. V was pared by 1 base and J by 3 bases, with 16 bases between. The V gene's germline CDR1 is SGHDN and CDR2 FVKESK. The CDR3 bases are TGTGCCAGCAGCCAAGTCGGGACACCAGGGGACTACGAGCAGTACTTC. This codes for CASSQVGTPGDYEQYF.

The CDR3 protein is CASSLRGVNSYEQYF. The CDR3, as DNA: TGTGCCAGCAGCTTACGAGGGGTAAACTCCTACGAGCAGTACTTC. The gene calls are TRBV7-2 and TRBJ2-7; D assignment may be TRBD1 or TRBD2 (5 bases each). This CDR3 has 15 amino acids. Trimming pared 2 bases from V and 0 bases from J, leaving 11 bases between. CDR1 and CDR2 (germline): SGHTA, FQGNSA.

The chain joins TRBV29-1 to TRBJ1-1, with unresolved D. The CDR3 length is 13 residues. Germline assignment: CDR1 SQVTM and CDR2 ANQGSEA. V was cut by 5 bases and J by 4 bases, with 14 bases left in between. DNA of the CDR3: TGCAGCGTTCCCTCCAGCTTGAGCACTGAAGCTTTCTTT. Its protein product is CSVPSSLSTEAFF.

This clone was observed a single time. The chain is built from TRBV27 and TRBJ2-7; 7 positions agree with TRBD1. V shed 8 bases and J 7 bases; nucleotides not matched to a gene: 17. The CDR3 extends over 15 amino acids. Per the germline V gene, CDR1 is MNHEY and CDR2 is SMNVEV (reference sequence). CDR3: CASRLGFNRGGEQYF. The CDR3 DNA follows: TGTGCCAGCCGACTTGGGTTCAACAGGGGCGGGGAGCAGTACTTC.

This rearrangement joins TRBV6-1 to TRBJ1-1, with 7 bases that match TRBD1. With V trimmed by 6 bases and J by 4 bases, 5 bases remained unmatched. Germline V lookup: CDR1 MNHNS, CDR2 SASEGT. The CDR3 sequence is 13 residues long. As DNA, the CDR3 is TGTGCCAGCAGAGGGGGCATTAGCACTGAAGCTTTCTTT. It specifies CASRGGISTEAFF.

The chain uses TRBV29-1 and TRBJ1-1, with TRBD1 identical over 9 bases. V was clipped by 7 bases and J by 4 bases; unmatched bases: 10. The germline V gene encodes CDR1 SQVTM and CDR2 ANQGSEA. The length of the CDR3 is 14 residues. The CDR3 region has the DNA TGCAGCGCACGACAGGGGGTAGCGAGCACTGAAGCTTTCTTT. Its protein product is CSARQGVASTEAFF.

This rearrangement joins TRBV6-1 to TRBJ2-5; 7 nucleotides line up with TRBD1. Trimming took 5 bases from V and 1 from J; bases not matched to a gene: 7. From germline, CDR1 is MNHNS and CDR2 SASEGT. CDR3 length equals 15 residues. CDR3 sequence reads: CASSPQGEFQETQYF. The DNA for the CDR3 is TGTGCCAGCAGTCCGCAGGGGGAGTTCCAAGAGACCCAGTACTTC.

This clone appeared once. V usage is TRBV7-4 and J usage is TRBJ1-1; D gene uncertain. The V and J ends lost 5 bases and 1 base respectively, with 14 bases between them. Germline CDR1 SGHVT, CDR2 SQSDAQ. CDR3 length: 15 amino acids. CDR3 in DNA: TGTGCCAGCAGCCTCCCCGCGGGAGGGAACACTGAAGCTTTCTTT. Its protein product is CASSLPAGGNTEAFF.

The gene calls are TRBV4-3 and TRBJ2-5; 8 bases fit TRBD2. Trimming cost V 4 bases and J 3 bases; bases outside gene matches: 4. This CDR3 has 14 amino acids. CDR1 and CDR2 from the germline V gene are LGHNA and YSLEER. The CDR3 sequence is CASSPRAGEETQYF. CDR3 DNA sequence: TGCGCCAGCAGCCCGAGAGCGGGAGAAGAGACCCAGTACTTC.